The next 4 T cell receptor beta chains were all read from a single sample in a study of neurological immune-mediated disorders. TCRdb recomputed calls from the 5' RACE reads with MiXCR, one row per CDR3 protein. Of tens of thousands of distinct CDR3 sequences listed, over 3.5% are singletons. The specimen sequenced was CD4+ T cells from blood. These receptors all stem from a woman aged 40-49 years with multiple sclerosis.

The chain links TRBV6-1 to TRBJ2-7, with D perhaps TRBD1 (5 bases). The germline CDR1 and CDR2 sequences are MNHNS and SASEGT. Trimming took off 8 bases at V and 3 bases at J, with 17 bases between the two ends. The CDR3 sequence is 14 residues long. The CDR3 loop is CASGAFYPSYEQYF. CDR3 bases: TGTGCCAGCGGGGCTTTCTATCCGAGCTACGAGCAGTACTTC.

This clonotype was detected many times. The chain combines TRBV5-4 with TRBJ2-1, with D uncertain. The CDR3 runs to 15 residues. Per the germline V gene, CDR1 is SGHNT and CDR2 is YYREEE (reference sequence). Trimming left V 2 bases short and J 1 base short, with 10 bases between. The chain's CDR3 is CASSFQLGSYNEQFF. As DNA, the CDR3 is TGTGCCAGCAGCTTTCAGTTGGGTTCCTACAATGAGCAGTTCTTC. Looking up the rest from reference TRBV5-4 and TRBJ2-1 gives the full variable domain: ETGVTQSPTHLIKTRGQQVTLRCSSQSGHNTVSWYQQALGQGPQFIFQYYREEENGRGNFPPRFSGLQFPNYSSELNVNALELDDSALYLCASSFQLGSYNEQFFGPGTRLTVL.

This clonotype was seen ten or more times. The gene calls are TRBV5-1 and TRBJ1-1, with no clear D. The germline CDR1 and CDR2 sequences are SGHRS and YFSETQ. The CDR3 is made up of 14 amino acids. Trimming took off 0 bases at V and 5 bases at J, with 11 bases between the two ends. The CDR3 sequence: CASSLEGGMTEAFF. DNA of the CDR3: TGCGCCAGCAGCTTGGAAGGAGGGATGACTGAAGCTTTCTTT.

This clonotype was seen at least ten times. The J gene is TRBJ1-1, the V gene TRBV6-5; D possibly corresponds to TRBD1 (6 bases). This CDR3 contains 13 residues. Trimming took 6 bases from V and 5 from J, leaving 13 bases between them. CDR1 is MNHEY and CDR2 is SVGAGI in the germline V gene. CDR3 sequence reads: CASRLNRETEAFF. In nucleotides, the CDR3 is TGTGCCAGCAGGCTCAACAGGGAAACTGAAGCTTTCTTT.